This T cell receptor beta chain stems from a study of T cells in Graves' hyperthyroidism and ophthalmopathy. Amplified regions were TCR beta CDR3 sequences from RNA transcripts. Using the HTBI primer set, a first-round RT-PCR was run on the TCR CDR3. From the multiplex PCR reads, TCRdb called clonotypes with MiXCR, one entry per CDR3 protein. The profile covers 340,000 or so distinct CDR3 sequences, with roughly 20% appearing a single time and roughly 49% taken by the ten largest. Graves' hyperthyroidism was deemed stable absent ophthalmopathy progression within 18 months. Fresh peripheral blood, approximately 10 ml, was the source of the PBMCs. This CDR3 contains 15 residues. Germline lookup yields CDR1 SGHVS and CDR2 FQNEAQ. The sample holds one count of this clonotype. A much larger clone differs by one base, so this may be a read error.

Sequenced: blood. The clonotype was recovered from a woman aged 45-59 years with Graves' hyperthyroidism. The chain has TRBV7-8 and TRBJ1-6; D is possibly TRBD1 (5 bases). In nucleotides, the CDR3 is TGTACCAGCAGCTTAGACAGCTCCTATAATTCACCCCTCCACTTT. It encodes CTSSLDSSYNSPLHF.